This is a list of T cell receptor beta chains from one sample in a study of blood T cell repertoires in COVID-19. Profiled with immunoSEQ multiplex PCR; TCRdb holds only in-frame clones, not every one. Counted here are a few hundred thousand clones, about 80% occurring once; the ten biggest clones make up 1.1%. The sequenced sample consisted of peripheral blood. These receptor sequences come from a human donor with acute or convalescent COVID-19. The donor label of this sample is uncertain. Each CDR3 is given without its conserved first and last residue. The D gene is left open where the match is weak. The size field is filled for only some rows; it gives once, few, many or a size class.

few	TRBV7-9	TRBJ1-3	.	12	ASSLGHSGNTIY
.	TRBV28	TRBJ1-1	.	13	ASSLAGTLITEAF
.	TRBV5-1	TRBJ2-7	.	12	ASSLGQGPYEQY
few	TRBV2	TRBJ1-2	.	11	ASNRATNYGYT
.	TRBV19	TRBJ1-5	.	12	ASSIRESNQPQH
.	TRBV2	TRBJ1-1	.	13	ASSPKQLFLAQAF
once	TRBV5-5	TRBJ2-2	.	15	ASSSPLTGYNTGELF
.	TRBV28	TRBJ1-1	TRBD1	10	ASNRGVREAF
.	TRBV30	TRBJ1-5	TRBD1	10	AWSPGGQPQH
many	TRBV10-2	TRBJ2-5	TRBD1	14	ASRLTPTGVGETQY
.	TRBV2	TRBJ2-7	.	10	ASSDDTHEQY